These T cell receptor beta chains were read from a single sample in a study of OX40 agonist ivuxolimab in advanced cancers. Sequencing was performed with immunoSEQ multiplex PCR; in TCRdb, only in-frame clones are kept and a portion is missing. Altogether 45,000 to 70,000 clones are present, roughly 84% being singletons, with the ten largest covering more than 0.9%. The sequenced sample was CD4+ or CD8+ T cells sorted from blood, obtained in a trial of the OX40 agonist ivuxolimab. Receptors originate from an adult with an advanced solid tumor such as melanoma, head and neck, liver or kidney cancer. CDR3s include the opening cysteine and the closing phenylalanine or tryptophan. A D gene is named only where the DNA matches it firmly. Size values are once, few and many counts, or a class for expanded clones, and some rows have none.

>TRBJ1-6|.|TRBV18|.
CASSPGQPNSPLHF
TGTGCCAGCTCACCAGGACAGCCTAATTCACCCCTCCACTTT
>TRBJ1-3|TRBD1|TRBV18|.
CASGQGVSGNTIYF
TGTGCCAGCGGACAGGGAGTGTCTGGAAACACCATATATTTT
>TRBJ2-5|TRBD2|TRBV7-3|.
CASSLRGGLQETQYF
TGTGCCAGCAGCTTACGGGGGGGCTTGCAAGAGACCCAGTACTTC
>TRBJ1-3|.|TRBV14|.
CASSPLGSGNTIYF
TGTGCCAGCAGCCCCCTCGGCTCTGGAAACACCATATATTTT
>TRBJ1-1|TRBD1|TRBV7-9|few
CASSLVKGAMNTEAFF
TGTGCCAGCAGCTTAGTGAAGGGGGCGATGAACACTGAAGCTTTCTTT
>TRBJ1-1|TRBD1|TRBV27|.
CASWTGFDNTEAFF
TGTGCCAGTTGGACAGGGTTCGATAACACTGAAGCTTTCTTT
>TRBJ2-2|TRBD2|TRBV2|few
CASSATSVNTGELFF
TGTGCCAGCAGTGCGACTAGCGTGAACACCGGGGAGCTGTTTTTT
>TRBJ2-3|.|TRBV5-1|.
CASDRGGASDTQYF
TGCGCCAGCGACCGTGGGGGGGCATCAGATACGCAGTATTTT
>TRBJ1-2|.|TRBV4-1|once
CASSQGDRTNYGYTF
TGCGCCAGCAGCCAAGGTGACAGGACCAACTATGGCTACACCTTC
>TRBJ2-7|.|TRBV2|.
CARGHPSGEQYF
TGTGCCAGAGGACACCCTTCGGGTGAGCAGTACTTC
>TRBJ2-2|TRBD1|TRBV2|.
CASRTGYTGELFF
TGTGCCAGCAGGACAGGGTACACCGGGGAGCTGTTTTTT
>TRBJ1-6|TRBD1|TRBV5-4|.
CASSGGTGEFSYNSPLHF
TGTGCCAGCAGCGGGGGGACAGGGGAATTCTCCTATAATTCACCCCTCCACTTT
>TRBJ1-5|TRBD1|TRBV11-2|.
CASSSLRGRGNQPQHF
TGTGCCAGCAGCTCACTTAGGGGGCGAGGCAATCAGCCCCAGCATTTT
>TRBJ2-2|.|TRBV7-8|.
CASSLIRGELFF
TGTGCCAGCAGCTTAATCCGCGGGGAGCTGTTTTTT
>TRBJ2-1|.|TRBV30|.
CACIVGGGSDEQFF
TGTGCCTGTATAGTGGGGGGGGGCTCCGATGAGCAGTTCTTC
>TRBJ1-2|.|TRBV12-5|.
CASGASMTVLNYGYTF
TGTGCTAGTGGTGCATCCATGACAGTCCTGAACTATGGCTACACCTTC
>TRBJ2-7|.|TRBV11-1|.
CASSAAYEQYF
TGTGCCAGCAGCGCTGCCTACGAGCAGTACTTC
>TRBJ2-5|TRBD1|TRBV5-6|.
CASSLDRGLDQETQYF
TGTGCCAGCAGCCTGGACAGGGGGCTGGACCAAGAGACCCAGTACTTC
>TRBJ2-7|.|TRBV18|.
CASSPESYEQYF
TGTGCCAGCTCACCAGAAAGTTACGAGCAGTACTTC
>TRBJ2-7|.|TRBV2|few
CASSAPVPSYEQYF
TGTGCCAGCAGTGCCCCGGTCCCCTCCTACGAGCAGTACTTC
>TRBJ2-5|.|TRBV4-2|.
CASSQVSSGTGETQYF
TGTGCCAGCAGCCAAGTATCGTCCGGTACCGGGGAGACCCAGTACTTC
>TRBJ1-6|TRBD1|TRBV19|.
CASRRQGQSSYNSPLHF
TGTGCCAGTAGAAGACAGGGGCAGAGCTCCTATAATTCACCCCTCCACTTT
>TRBJ1-3|.|TRBV9|.
CASSPTGQGNTIYF
TGTGCCAGCAGCCCTACCGGGCAGGGAAACACCATATATTTT
>TRBJ1-4|.|TRBV7-2|few
CASSPQGALLNEKLFF
TGTGCCAGCAGTCCCCAAGGAGCCCTACTCAATGAAAAACTGTTTTTT
>TRBJ2-5|.|TRBV13|.
CASSPYGGQETQYF
TGTGCCAGCAGCCCCTATGGGGGACAAGAGACCCAGTACTTC
>TRBJ1-2|.|TRBV7-8|.
CASSLARTPRNYGYTF
TGTGCCAGCAGCTTAGCGAGGACACCGAGAAACTATGGCTACACCTTC
>TRBJ1-2|.|TRBV5-1|.
CASSPGGGMRGYTF
TGCGCCAGCAGCCCTGGAGGTGGGATGAGGGGCTACACCTTC
>TRBJ2-1|TRBD1|TRBV18|.
CASSPATGIGSYNEQFF
TGTGCCAGCTCACCAGCGACAGGGATTGGGTCCTACAATGAGCAGTTCTTC
>TRBJ1-1|.|TRBV7-9|.
CASQEFAGKSEAFF
TGTGCTAGTCAGGAATTCGCGGGGAAAAGTGAAGCTTTCTTT
>TRBJ1-2|.|TRBV2|.
CASSEQQNYGYTF
TGTGCCAGCAGTGAACAGCAGAACTATGGCTACACCTTC
>TRBJ2-2|TRBD2|TRBV11-2|once
CASSSTSGTGELFF
TGTGCCAGCAGCTCGACTAGCGGAACCGGGGAGCTGTTTTTT
>TRBJ2-5|TRBD2|TRBV5-1|.
CASSPRAGREETQYF
TGCGCCAGCAGCCCCCGAGCGGGGAGAGAAGAGACCCAGTACTTC
>TRBJ2-7|.|TRBV6-6|.
CASSYRQERTYEQYF
TGTGCCAGCAGTTACAGGCAGGAGAGGACCTACGAGCAGTACTTC
>TRBJ2-6|.|TRBV7-9|.
CASSLAKRGNSGANVLTF
TGTGCCAGCAGCTTAGCTAAACGGGGAAACTCTGGGGCCAACGTCCTGACTTTC
>TRBJ1-4|.|TRBV19|.
CASNGFATNEKLFF
TGTGCCAGTAACGGATTTGCAACTAATGAAAAACTGTTTTTT
>TRBJ1-4|TRBD1|TRBV11-2|.
CASTLDRSHEKLFF
TGTGCCAGCACCTTGGACAGGTCCCATGAAAAACTGTTTTTT